This T cell receptor (beta chain) comes out of a study of CD8 T cells in ankylosing spondylitis. CDR1 is SEHNR, CDR2 FQNEAQ, per germline (reference sequence). V was pared by 1 base and J by 1 base, with 3 bases of the junction left unmatched. This CDR3 is built from 16 residues. TCRdb re-analysed the 5' RACE reads in MiXCR, keeping a single row per CDR3 protein. The repertoire includes 300,000 to 400,000 distinct CDR3 sequences, about 20% of them detected once, and approximately 14% sits in the top ten. The sequencing input was blood, either unsorted or a sorted T cell fraction (not recorded which). The V call is TRBV7-9, the J call TRBJ2-2; TRBD1 matches at 7 bases. The clonotype originates from a male donor with ankylosing spondylitis or in good health (not recorded which). CDR3 in amino acids: CASSLVGTENTGELFF. The CDR3 DNA sequence: TGTGCCAGCAGCTTAGTAGGGACAGAGAACACCGGGGAGCTGTTTTTT.